This T cell receptor (beta chain) derives from a study of blood T cell repertoires in COVID-19. Study information: Samples representing acute and convalescent COVID-19 were sourced from the United States, Italy and Spain.

Assay used: immunoSEQ multiplex PCR; TCRdb lists only in-frame clones, some missing. The table shows 200,000 to 250,000 clones, with around 84% occurring only once. The CDR3 is made up of 18 amino acids. Per germline, CDR1 MNHEY and CDR2 SMNVEV (reference sequence). J was trimmed by 5 bases and V by 0 bases; bases with no gene match: 13. The clonotype comes from a man under 40 with active or convalescent COVID-19. This chain links TRBV27 with TRBJ1-2, with 9 bases matching TRBD1. Sequenced material: peripheral blood. CDR3 nucleotides: TGTGCCAGCAGTTTATCTCGGGGACAGGGCAACTTTGGTTATGGCTACACCTTC. It translates to CASSLSRGQGNFGYGYTF.